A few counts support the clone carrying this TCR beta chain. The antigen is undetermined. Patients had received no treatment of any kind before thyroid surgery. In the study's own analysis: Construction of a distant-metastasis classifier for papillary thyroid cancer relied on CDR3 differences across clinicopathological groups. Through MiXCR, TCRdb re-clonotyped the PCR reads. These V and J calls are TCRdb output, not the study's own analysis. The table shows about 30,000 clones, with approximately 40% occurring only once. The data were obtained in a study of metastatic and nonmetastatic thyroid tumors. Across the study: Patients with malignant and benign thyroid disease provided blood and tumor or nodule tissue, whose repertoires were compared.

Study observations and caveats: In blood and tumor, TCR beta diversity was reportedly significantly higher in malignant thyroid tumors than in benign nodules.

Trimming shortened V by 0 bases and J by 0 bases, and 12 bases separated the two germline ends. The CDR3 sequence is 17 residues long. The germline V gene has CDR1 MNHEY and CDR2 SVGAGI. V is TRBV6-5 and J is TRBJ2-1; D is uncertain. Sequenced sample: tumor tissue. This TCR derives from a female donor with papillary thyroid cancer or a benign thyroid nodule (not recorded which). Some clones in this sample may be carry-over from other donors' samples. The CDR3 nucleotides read TGTGCCAGCAGTTACTCGAGTAGCTTAAGCTCCTACAATGAGCAGTTCTTC. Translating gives CASSYSSSLSSYNEQFF.